The sequence of this T cell receptor beta chain was determined in a study of blood T cell repertoires in COVID-19 (dated by TCRdb to about 2020). Looking at the study overall: Collaborator samples came from the United States, Italy and Spain and covered acute and convalescent phases of COVID-19. The material from the prospective study consisted of cDNA or gDNA derived from T cells, B-cell-depleted T cells, or PBMCs. Subjects who had been exposed to COVID-19, were actively infected with it, or had recovered from it provided the deeply sampled blood TCRbeta repertoires that made up the dataset. The repertoires were released in a freely available public database meant as a resource for research on the immune response to SARS-CoV-2. Samples came from the ongoing ImmuneRACE study (first 160 participants) plus 1,254 subjects from 6 global collaborators. A de-identified subject ID, COVID-19 status, age in years and sex were almost always included in the sample metadata. HLA class I and class II types, where available, came from metadata supplied by the sample provider rather than from assay-based typing. Broader findings and caveats from the paper: Clinical and demographic metadata were provided uncurated, with the amount varying by source and participant.

TCRbeta CDR3 regions were amplified from genomic DNA using the immunoSEQ Assay, a bias-controlled multiplex PCR. The source study handled its data this way. Within the assay, amplification of reference gene primers was used to estimate how many nucleated cells each sample contained. To quantify the absolute abundance of each unique TCRbeta CDR3 rearrangement, sequence reads were collapsed and filtered. For each sample, productive Simpson clonality was calculated by taking the square root of Simpson's diversity index across productive rearrangements. This is the immuneACCESS table as TCRdb keeps it, with only in-frame sequences that have V and J called. A part of the clones is gone; compared with another copy, unresolved V genes explain less than half, and the rest is unexplained. D and trimming come from the DNA, and the V and J calls and clone size come from that table. Recorded for this sample are more than 85,000 clones; roughly 85% of them occurred a single time. 15% to 19% of the sample is held by the ten biggest clonotypes.

Whole blood was collected in K2EDTA tubes by collaborating institutions according to the institutions' own protocols. Collaborator samples were shipped for TCRbeta analysis as frozen whole blood, isolated PBMCs, or DNA extracted from either sample type. A remark on this clone: This clone's antigen is unknown. No base qualities exist here, and no much larger clone lies one base off it.

The CDR3 contains 13 residues, cysteine and phenylalanine counted. The DNA shown is the 39-base CDR3, in frame from base 1. Reading the germline V gene gives CDR1 SGHRS and CDR2 YFSETQ. Cut back by 0 bases and 7 bases, the V and J ends lie 7 bases apart. The sequence was collected from a woman at least 80 years old with acute or convalescent COVID-19. Recombination linked TRBV5-1 to TRBJ2-2; no D gene is confidently identified. Sequencing input: peripheral blood. The base sequence is TGCGCCAGCAGCTTGGAAATCGGCGGGGAGCTGTTTTTT. It specifies CASSLEIGGELFF.